This T cell receptor (beta chain) was documented in a study of blood T cell repertoires in COVID-19. For the study at large: Donors in the United States, Italy and Spain gave samples during acute or convalescent COVID-19.

Using immunoSEQ multiplex PCR, the repertoire was profiled, and TCRdb retains in-frame clones only, with some absent. Among 350,000 or so clones listed, about 89% were seen once. Germline V lookup: CDR1 MDHEN, CDR2 SYDVKM. The CDR3 runs to 17 residues. V trimming: 3 bases; J trimming: 10 bases; junction bases outside the gene matches: 18. In this sample, this clone turned up once. Sequenced material: peripheral blood. The TCR sequence derives from a woman under 40 with COVID-19, enrolled during active disease. The chain uses TRBV28 and TRBJ2-1; 7 bases are a match to TRBD2. CDR3 bases: TGTGCCAGCAGTTTTCTCGCGGCGGGACTTAGGGGAGGGGAGCAGTTCTTC. It yields the protein CASSFLAAGLRGGEQFF.